This passage covers 19 T cell receptor beta chains from one sample sequenced in a study of shared clonotypes between healthy human individuals. The assay was immunoSEQ multiplex PCR, and TCRdb's table has in-frame clones only and misses some. Among hundreds of thousands of clones listed, roughly 95% were seen once. In the naive CD8 group, cells lacked CD45RO and were positively selected for CCR7, so terminally differentiated effector memory CD45RA+ cells were left out. Sequencing was performed on naive CD8+ T cells sorted from blood. The receptors originated from a woman in her twenties or thirties in good health.

V is TRBV20-1 and J is TRBJ1-1, with TRBD1 identical over 7 bases. The CDR3 is made up of 11 amino acids. V lost 7 bases, J lost 3 bases, and 2 bases stayed unmatched. Germline V CDR1 and CDR2: DFQATT, SNEGSKA (reference sequence). Here the CDR3 DNA reads TGCAGTGTCCAGGGGGACACTGAAGCTTTCTTT. Its protein product is CSVQGDTEAFF.

The rearrangement uses TRBV7-9 and TRBJ2-7, with TRBD2 identical over 7 bases. J lost 2 bases, V lost 8 bases, and 6 bases had no gene match. This CDR3 comprises 13 residues. Germline assignment: CDR1 SEHNR and CDR2 FQNEAQ (reference sequence). CDR3 residues: CASLAGEPYEQYF. The CDR3 nucleotides read TGTGCCAGCTTGGCGGGAGAACCCTACGAGCAGTACTTC.

The rearrangement joins TRBV9 to TRBJ2-2, with D unclear. V was pared by 0 bases and J by 4 bases, with 7 bases between. The CDR3 extends over 14 amino acids. Germline assignment: CDR1 SGDLS and CDR2 YYNGEE. Here the CDR3 reads CASSVADSTGELFF. DNA of the CDR3: TGTGCCAGCAGCGTAGCAGATAGCACCGGGGAGCTGTTTTTT.

With regard to this clone: This sample includes further DNA sequences coding for the same CDR3. V gene TRBV9 combines with J gene TRBJ2-3, with D possibly TRBD1 on 6 matching bases. This CDR3 has 14 amino acids. Trimming cost V 0 bases and J 1 base, with 6 bases left between them. CDR1 SGDLS and CDR2 YYNGEE come from the germline V gene. The CDR3, as DNA: TGTGCCAGCAGCGTAGAGGGGGGCACAGATACGCAGTATTTT. As protein: CASSVEGGTDTQYF.

In regard to this clone: Other DNA sequences in this sample translate to the same CDR3. V gene TRBV13 combines with J gene TRBJ2-7; 9 bases agree with TRBD2. Germline CDR1 reads PRHDT; CDR2 reads FYEKMQ (reference sequence). The CDR3 loop spans 16 amino acids. J gave up 2 bases and V 0 bases, and 5 bases lay outside the gene matches. CDR3 sequence reads: CASSLGLGGRAYEQYF. The DNA of the CDR3 is TGTGCCAGCAGCTTAGGCCTTGGCGGGAGGGCCTACGAGCAGTACTTC.

This chain joins TRBV7-8 and TRBJ2-3; D call uncertain. The CDR3 has 12 amino acids. CDR1 is SGHVS and CDR2 is FQNEAQ in the germline V gene. Trimming cost V 1 base and J 6 bases, with 5 bases left between them. This CDR3 is CASSLDSDTQYF. CDR3 coding DNA: TGTGCCAGCAGCTTAGATTCCGATACGCAGTATTTT.

This chain's CDR3 is CASSQEVPPGGSNQPQHF. In nucleotides, the CDR3 is TGTGCCAGCAGCCAAGAAGTCCCGCCCGGGGGTAGCAATCAGCCCCAGCATTTT. V usage is TRBV4-2 and J usage is TRBJ1-5, with D perhaps TRBD1 (5 bases). Germline assignment: CDR1 LGHNA and CDR2 YNFKEQ. V lost 0 bases and J lost 0, with 15 bases in between. The CDR3 has 18 residues.

The gene calls are TRBV19 and TRBJ2-7, with unresolved D. Trimming stripped 6 bases from V and 0 bases from J, with 12 bases between. Germline V gives CDR1 LNHDA, CDR2 SQIVND (reference sequence). The CDR3 sequence is 14 residues long. The CDR3 DNA reads as TGTGCCAGTAGGGATATCCAAAGCTCCTACGAGCAGTACTTC. Encoded protein: CASRDIQSSYEQYF.

This chain links TRBV7-9 with TRBJ2-2; possibly TRBD2 for D (6 bases). The germline V gene encodes CDR1 SEHNR and CDR2 FQNEAQ (reference sequence). The CDR3 extends over 14 amino acids. Trimming took off 8 bases at V and 1 base at J, with 11 bases between the two ends. The CDR3 loop reads CASRRRGNTGELFF. DNA for the CDR3: TGTGCCAGCCGGCGGAGGGGGAACACCGGGGAGCTGTTTTTT.

A remark on this clone: This specimen includes other DNA sequences encoding the same CDR3. The chain joins TRBV5-1 to TRBJ1-1; weak D call: TRBD1 (5 bases). CDR1 is SGHRS and CDR2 is YFSETQ in the germline V gene. The CDR3 loop spans 12 amino acids. With 2 bases removed from V and 6 bases from J, the gap between germline ends came to 8 bases. The DNA of the CDR3 is TGCGCCAGCAGCTTTGGAGGGGCTGAAGCTTTCTTT. This sequence encodes CASSFGGAEAFF. The full variable domain, rest sourced from reference TRBV5-1 and TRBJ1-1, is KAGVTQTPRYLIKTRGQQVTLSCSPISGHRSVSWYQQTPGQGLQFLFEYFSETQRNKGNFPGRFSGRQFSNSRSEMNVSTLELGDSALYLCASSFGGAEAFFGQGTRLTVV.

The chain uses TRBV28 and TRBJ1-1; D gene unclear. Germline loops: CDR1 MDHEN, CDR2 SYDVKM. With 3 bases removed from V and 1 base from J, the gap between germline ends came to 9 bases. The CDR3 has 14 amino acids. CDR3 nucleotides: TGTGCCAGCAGTTTTTTCAGGCAGAACACTGAAGCTTTCTTT. This translates into CASSFFRQNTEAFF.

J is TRBJ2-5 and V is TRBV27; D possibly corresponds to TRBD1 (6 bases). The J call may be faulty, since TRBJ2-7 better matches the DNA end. Germline CDR1 MNHEY, CDR2 SMNVEV (reference sequence). The CDR3 runs 15 residues. CDR3 DNA: TGTGCCAGCAGTCCAAAGGCTGGGGGCGCCTACGAGCAGTACTTC. Encoded protein: CASSPKAGGAYEQYF.

This rearrangement joins TRBV6-5 to TRBJ2-7, with D perhaps matching TRBD1 or TRBD2 (5 bases each). The germline CDR1 and CDR2 sequences are MNHEY and SVGAGI. The CDR3 consists of 10 residues. V was cut by 8 bases and J by 6 bases, with 8 bases left in between. In DNA form, the CDR3 reads TGTGCCAGCGGGGGAGTCGAGCAGTACTTC. Translation: CASGGVEQYF.

The CDR3 is CASSSSGGSSYEQYF. The DNA for the CDR3 is TGTGCCAGCAGTTCTTCCGGCGGGAGCTCCTACGAGCAGTACTTC. The chain is built from TRBV6-6 and TRBJ2-7, with TRBD2 identical over 7 bases. Germline V CDR1 and CDR2: MNHNY, SVGAGI (reference sequence). This CDR3 is 15 amino acids long. V dropped 4 bases and J dropped 0; count of bases not matched to a gene: 6.

The chain joins TRBV29-1 to TRBJ2-7, with D unresolved. The V gene's germline CDR1 is SQVTM and CDR2 ANQGSEA. CDR3 length: 12 residues. Trimming took 4 bases from V and 0 from J, leaving 7 bases between them. CDR3 protein: CSVVYNSYEQYF. The CDR3, as DNA: TGCAGCGTTGTCTATAACTCCTACGAGCAGTACTTC.

The V call is TRBV9, the J call TRBJ2-7, with 7 bases identical to TRBD1. Germline V gives CDR1 SGDLS, CDR2 YYNGEE. Trimming at V came to 7 bases and at J to 10 bases, leaving 14 bases not matched to a gene. The CDR3 loop spans 13 amino acids. CDR3 DNA: TGTGCCAGCCAGCGTGAATCTCAGGGGGTTCAGTACTTC. It encodes CASQRESQGVQYF.

The chain joins TRBV6-1 to TRBJ1-1; a weak D match, TRBD1 (6 bases). The V end was cut by 9 bases, the J end by 1 base, with 9 bases between. CDR3 length: 12 residues. Per the germline V gene, CDR1 is MNHNS and CDR2 is SASEGT. Written as DNA, the CDR3 is TGTGCCAGTACAGGGTGGAACACTGAAGCTTTCTTT. Translating it yields CASTGWNTEAFF.

V is TRBV10-2 and J is TRBJ1-5; D unclear. Germline loops: CDR1 WSHSY, CDR2 SAAADI. The CDR3 has 16 amino acids. V lost 0 bases to trimming and J lost 3 bases, with 12 bases between them. DNA of the CDR3: TGCGCCAGCAGTGAGTCAATCGCGGAGCCCAATCAGCCCCAGCATTTT. This encodes CASSESIAEPNQPQHF.

This clone was observed once. The chain has TRBV27 and TRBJ1-2, with a weak D call TRBD1 (6 bases). V lost 2 bases and J 8 bases, leaving 18 bases between the germline ends. This CDR3 is 15 amino acids long. Germline V gives CDR1 MNHEY, CDR2 SMNVEV (reference sequence). The CDR3 reads CASSLTKTGFLGYTF. CDR3 DNA: TGTGCCAGCAGTTTAACAAAGACAGGCTTTCTAGGCTACACCTTC.